The source of this T cell receptor beta chain is a study of Ad26.COV2.S vaccination and SARS-CoV-2 variants. At the level of the study: Intramuscular Ad26.COV2.S at 5x10^10 or 1x10^11 viral particles. Overall study findings and caveats: Individuals receiving vaccine had higher spike-specific TCR breadth than placebo recipients did.

Comment on this clone: Its specificity is unknown.

CDR1 and CDR2 from the germline V gene are SGHRS and YFSETQ. V was pared by 0 bases and J by 4 bases, with 8 bases between. CDR3 size: 14 residues. Treatment described: 15 to 20 received Ad26.COV2.S at low or high dose, single or two shots; 5 received placebo; per-sample allocation not given. Sampling occurred on day 63 after the first vaccine or placebo injection. Cohort 1b enrolled adults aged 18-55 years in Boston. Libraries were prepared by immunoSEQ multiplex PCR; TCRdb keeps only in-frame clonotypes and omits some of them. The sample yields 440,000 or so clones, 80% to 90% seen once. This rearrangement joins TRBV5-1 to TRBJ1-3; D not certain. The source was peripheral blood, collected in a trial of Ad26.COV2.S vaccine versus placebo. The receptor's source is a person between 18 and 65 years old who received the Ad26.COV2.S COVID-19 vaccine or a placebo. The DNA for the CDR3 is TGCGCCAGCAGCTTGGCACGGGCCGGAAACACCATATATTTT. This translates into CASSLARAGNTIYF.